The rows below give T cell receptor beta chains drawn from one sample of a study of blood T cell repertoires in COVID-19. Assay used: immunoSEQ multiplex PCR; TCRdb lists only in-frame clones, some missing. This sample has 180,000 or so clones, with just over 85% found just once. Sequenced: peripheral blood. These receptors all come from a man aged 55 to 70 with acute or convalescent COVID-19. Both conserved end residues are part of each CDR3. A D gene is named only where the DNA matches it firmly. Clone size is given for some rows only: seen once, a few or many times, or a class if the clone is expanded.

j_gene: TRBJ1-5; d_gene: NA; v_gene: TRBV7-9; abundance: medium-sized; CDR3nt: TGTGCCAGCAGCTTAGGTACACAGCCCCAGCATTTT; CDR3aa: CASSLGTQPQHF
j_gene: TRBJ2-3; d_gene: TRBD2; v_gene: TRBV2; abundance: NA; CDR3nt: TGTGCCAGCAGCGACACTAGCGGGAGTACAGATACGCAGTATTTT; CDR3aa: CASSDTSGSTDTQYF
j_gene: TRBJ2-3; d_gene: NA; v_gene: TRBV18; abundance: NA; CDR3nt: TGTGCCAGCTCACCATTGCAGGTCACAGATACGCAGTATTTT; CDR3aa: CASSPLQVTDTQYF
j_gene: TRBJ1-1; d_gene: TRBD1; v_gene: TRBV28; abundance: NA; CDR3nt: TGTGCCAGCACCTGGACAGGGGCCGACACTGAAGCTTTCTTT; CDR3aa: CASTWTGADTEAFF
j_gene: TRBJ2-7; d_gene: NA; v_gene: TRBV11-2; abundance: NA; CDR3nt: TGTGCCAGCAGCTTACGGGGGAACGGCTACGAGCAGTACTTC; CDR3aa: CASSLRGNGYEQYF
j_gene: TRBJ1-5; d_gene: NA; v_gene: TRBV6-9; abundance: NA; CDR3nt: TGTGCCAGCAGTTCAGGGGCTCTTGTAAGTCAGCCCCAGCATTTT; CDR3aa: CASSSGALVSQPQHF
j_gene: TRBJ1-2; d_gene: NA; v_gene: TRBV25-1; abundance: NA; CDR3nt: TGTGCCAGCAGCCCCCGTGAAGCCTATGGCTACACCTTC; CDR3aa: CASSPREAYGYTF
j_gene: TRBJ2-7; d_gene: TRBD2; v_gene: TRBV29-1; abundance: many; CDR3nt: TGCAGCGTTGTAGCGGGAGAGCCCTACGAGCAGTACTTC; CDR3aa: CSVVAGEPYEQYF
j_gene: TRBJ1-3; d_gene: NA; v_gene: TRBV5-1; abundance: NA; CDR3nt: TGCGCCAGCAGCTTGGCCGGTCGTTTCTCTGGAAACACCATATATTTT; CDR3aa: CASSLAGRFSGNTIYF
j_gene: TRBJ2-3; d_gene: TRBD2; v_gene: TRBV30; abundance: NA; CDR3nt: TGTGCCTGGAGTAATGGACTAGCTTCTTCAGATACGCAGTATTTT; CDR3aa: CAWSNGLASSDTQYF
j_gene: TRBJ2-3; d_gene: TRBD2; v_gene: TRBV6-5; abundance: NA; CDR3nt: TGTGCCAGCAGATCAGCGGGAGGAGAAGATACGCAGTATTTT; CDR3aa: CASRSAGGEDTQYF
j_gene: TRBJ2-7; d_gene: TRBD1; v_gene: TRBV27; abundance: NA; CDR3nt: TGTGCCAGCACCCTCACCGGGACAGGGCTAGGCGAGCAGTACTTC; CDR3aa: CASTLTGTGLGEQYF
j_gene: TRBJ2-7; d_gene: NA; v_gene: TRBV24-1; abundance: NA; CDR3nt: TGTGCCACCAGTGATACCCGCGACAACTCCTACGAGCAGTACTTC; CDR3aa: CATSDTRDNSYEQYF
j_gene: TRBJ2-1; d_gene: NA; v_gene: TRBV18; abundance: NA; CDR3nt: TGTGCCAGCTCCCCACCCAGCGCCTACAATGAGCAGTTCTTC; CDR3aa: CASSPPSAYNEQFF
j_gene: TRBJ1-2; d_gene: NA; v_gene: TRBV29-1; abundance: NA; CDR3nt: TGCAGCGTTGACTCCGGGGGGCCAGACGGCTACACCTTC; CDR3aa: CSVDSGGPDGYTF
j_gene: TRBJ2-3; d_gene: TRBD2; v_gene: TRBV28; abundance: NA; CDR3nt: TGTGCCAGCAGTTCGATTAGCGGGAGTGGAGATACGCAGTATTTT; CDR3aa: CASSSISGSGDTQYF
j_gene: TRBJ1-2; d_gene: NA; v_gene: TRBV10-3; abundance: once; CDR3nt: TGTGCCATCAGTGAGGGCAGAAACTATGGCTACACCTTC; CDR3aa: CAISEGRNYGYTF
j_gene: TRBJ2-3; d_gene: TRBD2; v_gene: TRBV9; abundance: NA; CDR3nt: TGTGCCAGCAGCGTAGTCGCGGGAGGGCCGGGAGATACGCAGTATTTT; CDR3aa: CASSVVAGGPGDTQYF
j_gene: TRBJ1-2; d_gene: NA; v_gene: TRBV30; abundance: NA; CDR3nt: TGTGCCTGGAGCACGGCGGGTGACTACACCTTC; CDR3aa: CAWSTAGDYTF
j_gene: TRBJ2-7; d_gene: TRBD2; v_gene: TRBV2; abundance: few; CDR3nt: TGTGCCAGCGGGCGGGAGAACGAGCAGTACTTC; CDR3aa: CASGRENEQYF
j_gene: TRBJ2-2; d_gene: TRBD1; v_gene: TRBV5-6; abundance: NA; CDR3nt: TGTGCCAGCAGCGGGGACAGGGTGAACACCGGGGAGCTGTTTTTT; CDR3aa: CASSGDRVNTGELFF
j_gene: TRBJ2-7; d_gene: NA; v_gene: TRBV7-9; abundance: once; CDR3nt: TGTGCCAGCAGCCAGGTGACGGACAGCTACGAGCAGTACTTC; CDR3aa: CASSQVTDSYEQYF
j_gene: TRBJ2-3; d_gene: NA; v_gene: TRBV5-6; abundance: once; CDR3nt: TGTGCCAGCAGCTTATACGGGAGTGCAGATACGCAGTATTTT; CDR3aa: CASSLYGSADTQYF
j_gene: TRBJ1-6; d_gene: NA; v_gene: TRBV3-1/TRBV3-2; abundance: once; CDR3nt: TGTGCCAGCAGCCATACGGGGTTGAATTCACCCCTCCACTTT; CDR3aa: CASSHTGLNSPLHF
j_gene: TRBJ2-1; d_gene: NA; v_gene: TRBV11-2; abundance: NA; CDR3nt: TGTGCCAGCAGCTTATCACTCACCGGGGATGAGCAGTTCTTC; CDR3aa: CASSLSLTGDEQFF
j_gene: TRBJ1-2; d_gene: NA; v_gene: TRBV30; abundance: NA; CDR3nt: TGTGCCTGGAGTCCCGGGAACTATGGCTACACCTTC; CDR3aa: CAWSPGNYGYTF
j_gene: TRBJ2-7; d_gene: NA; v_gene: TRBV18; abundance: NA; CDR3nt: TGTGCCAGCTCACTGGCGGGGGCTCTCTACGAGCAGTACTTC; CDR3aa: CASSLAGALYEQYF
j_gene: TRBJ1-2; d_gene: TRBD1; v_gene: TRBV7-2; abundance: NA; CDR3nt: TGTGCCAGCAGCTTCACGTCCGGCAGGGGGCACAGTGGCTACACCTTC; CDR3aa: CASSFTSGRGHSGYTF
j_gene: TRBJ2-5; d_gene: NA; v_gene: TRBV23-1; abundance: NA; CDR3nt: TGCGCCAGCAGTCAATGCTTAGAAGAGACCCAGTACTTC; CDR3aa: CASSQCLEETQYF
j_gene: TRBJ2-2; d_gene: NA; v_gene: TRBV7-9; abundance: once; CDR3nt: TGTGCCAGCAGCCGTCCGCGGGACACCGGGGAGCTGTTTTTT; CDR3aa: CASSRPRDTGELFF
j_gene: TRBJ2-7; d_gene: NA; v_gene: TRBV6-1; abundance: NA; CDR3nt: TGTGCCAGCAGTGAATGGGCCAGAACCTACGAGCAGTACTTC; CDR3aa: CASSEWARTYEQYF
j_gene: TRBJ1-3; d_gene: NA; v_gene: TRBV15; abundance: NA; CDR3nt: TGTGCCACCAGCTGGACTCTTGGAAACACCATATATTTT; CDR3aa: CATSWTLGNTIYF
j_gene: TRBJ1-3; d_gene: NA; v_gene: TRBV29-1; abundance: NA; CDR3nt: TGCAGCGTCGCGCGCGGGGGAAACACCATATATTTT; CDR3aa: CSVARGGNTIYF
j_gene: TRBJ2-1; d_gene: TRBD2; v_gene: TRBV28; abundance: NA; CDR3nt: TGTGCCAGCAGTTGGGGACAGGGTGAAACTAGCGGGAGGGCATACAATGAGCAGTTCTTC; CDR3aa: CASSWGQGETSGRAYNEQFF
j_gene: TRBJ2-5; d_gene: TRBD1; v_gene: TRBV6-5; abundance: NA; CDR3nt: TGTGCCAGCAGTCGGACAGGGGCAGAGACCCAGTACTTC; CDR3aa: CASSRTGAETQYF
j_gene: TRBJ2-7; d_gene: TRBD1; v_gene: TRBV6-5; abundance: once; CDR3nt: TGTGCCACAAGGCGGACAGGGGGCAGCTACGAGCAGTACTTC; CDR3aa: CATRRTGGSYEQYF
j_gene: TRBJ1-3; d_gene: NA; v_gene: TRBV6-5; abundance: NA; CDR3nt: TGTGCCAGTCGTTTCCCGGGAACCTGGAACACCATATATTTT; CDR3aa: CASRFPGTWNTIYF
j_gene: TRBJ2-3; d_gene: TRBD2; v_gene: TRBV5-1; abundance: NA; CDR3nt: TGCGCCAGCAGCTCTAGCGGGAGACCCACAGATACGCAGTATTTT; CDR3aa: CASSSSGRPTDTQYF
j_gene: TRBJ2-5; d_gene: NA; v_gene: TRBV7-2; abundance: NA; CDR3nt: TGTGCCAGCAGCTTATTGGGGGCGGGTGAGACCCAGTACTTC; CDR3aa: CASSLLGAGETQYF